Shown below are 13 T cell receptor beta chains from a single sample sequenced in a study of blood T cell dynamics during melanoma immunotherapy. The time point denotes: pre-treatment baseline. Here immunoSEQ multiplex PCR was the method, and the copy in TCRdb shows in-frame clones only, minus some. In the table there are approximately 15,000 clones, about 84% of which are singletons. The starting material was blood, obtained from a patient treated with checkpoint blockade. The receptors were gathered from a human donor with melanoma.

V is TRBV29-1 and J is TRBJ2-3; D gene uncertain. CDR1 SQVTM and CDR2 ANQGSEA come from the germline V gene. The CDR3 consists of 14 residues. Trimming took off 0 bases at V and 4 bases at J, with 11 bases between the two ends. The CDR3 sequence is CSVEDLQEADTQYF. CDR3 DNA: TGCAGCGTTGAAGATCTACAAGAAGCAGATACGCAGTATTTT.

This chain links TRBV6-5 with TRBJ2-3; TRBD2 matches 7 bases. From germline, CDR1 is MNHEY and CDR2 SVGAGI. This CDR3 spans 15 amino acids. J gave up 2 bases and V 5 bases, and 7 bases lay outside the gene matches. CDR3 bases: TGTGCCAGCAGTCAGAGCGGGACCCCCACAGATACGCAGTATTTT. This translates into CASSQSGTPTDTQYF.

The rearrangement uses TRBV7-9 and TRBJ1-5, with D hard to call. CDR3 size: 14 residues. Trimming shortened V by 1 base and J by 1 base, and 5 bases separated the two germline ends. CDR1 and CDR2 (germline): SEHNR, FQNEAQ (reference sequence). The CDR3 is CASSLGRSNQPQHF. In DNA form, the CDR3 reads TGTGCCAGCAGCTTAGGGCGGAGCAATCAGCCCCAGCATTTT. Full variable domain (rest looked up from reference TRBV7-9 and TRBJ1-5): DTGVSQNPRHKITKRGQNVTFRCDPISEHNRLYWYRQTLGQGPEFLTYFQNEAQLEKSRLLSDRFSAERPKGSFSTLEIQRTEQGDSAMYLCASSLGRSNQPQHFGDGTRLSIL.

In its sample, this clone was seen a few times. The V gene is TRBV9, the J gene TRBJ2-7; a possible D gene is TRBD2 (6 bases). The CDR3 totals 14 residues. The V end lost 4 bases, the J end lost 2 bases, and 13 bases lay between the germline ends. The germline gives CDR1 SGDLS, CDR2 YYNGEE. The CDR3 sequence: CASSSADYPYEQYF. CDR3 in DNA: TGTGCCAGCAGCTCCGCGGACTACCCCTACGAGCAGTACTTC.

J is TRBJ2-7 and V is TRBV4-1; D gene unclear. CDR3 size: 13 residues. Per the germline V gene, CDR1 is MGHRA and CDR2 is YSYEKL. V was cut by 0 bases and J by 9 bases, with 12 bases left in between. CDR3 sequence reads: CASSQESHVLQYF. CDR3 DNA sequence: TGCGCCAGCAGCCAAGAAAGCCACGTTCTGCAGTACTTC.

The gene calls are TRBV5-1 and TRBJ2-5, with D perhaps matching TRBD2 (6 bases). The CDR3 runs 14 residues. From germline, CDR1 is SGHRS and CDR2 YFSETQ. V was trimmed by 4 bases and J by 1 base, leaving 11 bases between them. Here the CDR3 reads CASSPRTTQETQYF. The CDR3, as DNA: TGCGCCAGCAGCCCCCGGACTACCCAAGAGACCCAGTACTTC. Combining the CDR3 with reference TRBV5-1 and TRBJ2-5 gives the whole variable domain KAGVTQTPRYLIKTRGQQVTLSCSPISGHRSVSWYQQTPGQGLQFLFEYFSETQRNKGNFPGRFSGRQFSNSRSEMNVSTLELGDSALYLCASSPRTTQETQYFGPGTRLLVL.

This clone was seen a few times. The CDR3, as DNA: TGTGCCAGCTCACCGAGGACCATGAACACTGAAGCTTTCTTT. Protein sequence: CASSPRTMNTEAFF. This chain links TRBV18 with TRBJ1-1; D call uncertain. The CDR3 is made up of 14 amino acids. The ends were cut back, 3 bases at V and 0 bases at J, with 8 bases in the middle. From germline, CDR1 is KGHSH and CDR2 LQKENI.

The chain is built from TRBV11-3 and TRBJ1-2, with 8 nucleotides matching TRBD1. CDR3 length: 14 amino acids. The ends lost 1 base at V and 7 bases at J; junction bases unmatched: 5. Germline V gives CDR1 SGHNT, CDR2 YENEEA. CDR3 in DNA: TGTGCCAGCAGCTTAGGACAGGGGAGGTCTGGCTACACCTTC. It specifies CASSLGQGRSGYTF. The complete variable domain, with remaining parts taken from reference TRBV11-3 and TRBJ1-2, reads EAGVVQSPRYKIIEKKQPVAFWCNPISGHNTLYWYLQNLGQGPELLIRYENEEAVDDSQLPKDRFSAERLKGVDSTLKIQPAELGDSAVYLCASSLGQGRSGYTFGSGTRLTVV.

The chain links TRBV7-9 to TRBJ2-7; either TRBD1 or TRBD2 may supply D (5 bases each). CDR1 is SEHNR, CDR2 FQNEAQ, per germline (reference sequence). V lost 4 bases and J 3 bases, leaving 10 bases between the germline ends. CDR3 length equals 13 residues. CDR3 amino acids: CASSSGTGYEQYF. The CDR3 DNA is TGTGCCAGCAGCTCAGGGACCGGCTACGAGCAGTACTTC.

The rearrangement links TRBV5-4 to TRBJ2-5; TRBD2 matches 15 bases. Germline V gene lookup returns CDR1 SGHNT and CDR2 YYREEE (reference sequence). This CDR3 is built from 15 residues. Trimming took 3 bases from V and 5 from J; bases not matched to a gene: 2. CDR3 nucleotide sequence: TGTGCCAGCAGCTGGGGACTAGCGGGGGGCGAGACCCAGTACTTC. Translation: CASSWGLAGGETQYF.

This clone was counted once. This chain joins TRBV28 and TRBJ1-5; a possible D gene is TRBD1 (5 bases). The CDR3 is 15 amino acids. The germline V and J ends were trimmed by 5 bases and 3 bases, with 14 bases remaining between them. Germline V CDR1 and CDR2: MDHEN, SYDVKM. The CDR3 region is CASSIRDFPNQPQHF. In DNA form, the CDR3 reads TGTGCCAGCAGTATTAGGGACTTTCCCAATCAGCCCCAGCATTTT.

The rearrangement links TRBV10-3 to TRBJ1-5; 8 nucleotides line up with TRBD1. Trimming removed 8 bases from V and 5 bases from J; junction bases left unmatched: 11. The CDR3 extends over 15 amino acids. From germline, CDR1 is ENHRY and CDR2 SYGVKD. CDR3: CAIQIRQGRDQPQHF. CDR3 coding DNA: TGTGCCATCCAAATAAGACAGGGGAGAGATCAGCCCCAGCATTTT.

V usage is TRBV19 and J usage is TRBJ2-2; TRBD1 matches 7 bases. The V segment lost 5 bases and the J segment 9 bases; nucleotides outside the gene matches: 9. The germline CDR1 and CDR2 sequences are LNHDA and SQIVND (reference sequence). This CDR3 contains 14 residues. The chain's CDR3 is CASSLWQGVRELFF. The CDR3 DNA reads TGTGCCAGTAGTTTATGGCAGGGGGTCCGGGAGCTGTTTTTT.